Shown below are 10 T cell receptor beta chains from a single sample sequenced in a study of HIV-infected patients and healthy controls. Reverse transcription used 450 to 550 ng RNA and constant-region primers for alpha and beta. Using multiplexing indices, alpha and beta chain libraries were generated apart by chain-specific third strand synthesis. TCRdb processed the 5' RACE reads anew with MiXCR; each CDR3 protein has one entry. Counted here are fewer than 4,500 distinct CDR3 sequences, about an eighth occurring once; the ten biggest clones make up approximately 14%. All unsorted peripheral T cells were captured because whole blood was used without fractionation. The sample consisted of blood, taken before antiretroviral therapy. These receptors were obtained from an adult with HIV infection.

By proportion, this clonotype is medium-sized. The chain combines TRBV14 with TRBJ2-5; 10 positions agree with TRBD2. The trim removed 1 base at V and 5 bases at J, leaving 4 bases unmatched. Per the germline V gene, CDR1 is SGHDN and CDR2 is FVKESK. This CDR3 has 15 residues. As DNA, the CDR3 is TGTGCCAGCAGCCAAGGAGCGGGAGGGAGTGAGACCCAGTACTTC. Translated: CASSQGAGGSETQYF.

Points on this clonotype: This could be a read error, since a much larger clone is one nucleotide away. The V call is TRBV6-5, the J call TRBJ1-2; D is unclear. Germline-derived CDR1 and CDR2 are MNHEY and SVGAGI. V was pared by 5 bases and J by 3 bases, with 13 bases between. The length of the CDR3 is 14 residues. The DNA for the CDR3 is TGTGCCAGCAGTACCCTGGGCAGATACTATGGCTACACCTTC. Its protein product is CASSTLGRYYGYTF.

By proportion, this clonotype is medium-sized. This sequence joins TRBV3-1 and TRBJ1-2; D uncertain. The CDR3 extends over 13 amino acids. Per germline, CDR1 LGHDT and CDR2 YNNKEL (reference sequence). Trimming left V 3 bases short and J 2 bases short, with 7 bases between. The CDR3 spells CASSQRDNYGYTF. CDR3 in DNA: TGTGCCAGCAGCCAGAGAGACAACTATGGCTACACCTTC.

This clonotype is categorized as medium-sized (0.01 to 0.1%). CDR3: CAISESMGGPYEQFF. CDR3 in DNA: TGTGCCATCAGTGAGTCTATGGGAGGGCCTTATGAGCAGTTCTTC. The chain is built from TRBV10-3 and TRBJ2-1; TRBD2 aligns across 7 bases. The CDR3 is 15 residues long. Germline trimming cut 0 bases from V and 8 bases from J; bases unmatched to any gene: 7. CDR1 and CDR2 from the germline V gene are ENHRY and SYGVKD.

This clonotype is classed as medium-sized. The rearrangement uses TRBV12-3 or TRBV12-4 and TRBJ1-1; tentatively, D is TRBD1 (5 bases). Between the trimmed V and J ends, which lost 2 bases and 1 base, there was a span of 8 bases. The CDR3 spans 14 residues. DNA of the CDR3: TGTGCCAGCAGTTTACGACAGTCGAACACTGAAGCTTTCTTT. Protein product: CASSLRQSNTEAFF.

This clonotype is medium-sized by share. V and J are TRBV5-5 and TRBJ2-5; D is uncertain. The CDR3 length is 13 residues. In germline, CDR1 is SGHKS, CDR2 YYEKEE (reference sequence). Trimming left V 3 bases short and J 2 bases short, with 8 bases between. Here the CDR3 reads CASSWASQETQYF. CDR3 coding DNA: TGTGCCAGCAGCTGGGCGTCTCAAGAGACCCAGTACTTC.

Sample share makes this clonotype large. The chain recombines TRBV18 with TRBJ1-6; D is ambiguous. The CDR3 length is 15 residues. Between the trimmed V and J ends, which lost 2 bases and 0 bases, there was a span of 5 bases. Germline-derived CDR1 and CDR2 are KGHSH and LQKENI. CDR3 sequence: CASSPASSYNSPLHF. The CDR3 coding sequence is TGTGCCAGCTCACCAGCGAGCTCCTATAATTCACCCCTCCACTTT.

In its sample, this clonotype ranks as medium-sized. The chain is built from TRBV2 and TRBJ2-3; D could derive from TRBD1 or TRBD2 (5 bases each). Trimming took off 7 bases at V and 1 base at J, with 12 bases between the two ends. CDR1 is SNHLY and CDR2 is FYNNEI in the germline V gene. The CDR3 runs to 14 residues. In nucleotides, the CDR3 is TGTGCCAGCACCCCGGGACGGCGCACAGATACGCAGTATTTT. Translated: CASTPGRRTDTQYF. The full variable domain, its missing parts supplied by reference TRBV2 and TRBJ2-3, is EPEVTQTPSHQVTQMGQEVILRCVPISNHLYFYWYRQILGQKVEFLVSFYNNEISEKSEIFDDQFSVERPDGSNFTLKIRSTKLEDSAMYFCASTPGRRTDTQYFGPGTRLTVL.

The CDR3 region is CAMSGVPGQGATEAFF. CDR3 sequence (DNA): TGTGCAATGAGTGGTGTCCCGGGACAGGGGGCAACTGAAGCTTTCTTT. The V gene is TRBV10-3, the J gene TRBJ1-1; 12 bases line up with TRBD1. The length of the CDR3 is 16 residues. Germline CDR1 and CDR2: ENHRY and SYGVKD.

This clonotype appeared a few times. V and J are TRBV20-1 and TRBJ2-1; D unresolved. The CDR3 is 11 amino acids. Between the trimmed V and J ends, which lost 5 bases and 4 bases, there was a span of 6 bases. The V gene's germline CDR1 is DFQATT and CDR2 SNEGSKA (reference sequence). CDR3 sequence: CSALAYNEQFF. The DNA of the CDR3 is TGCAGTGCTCTCGCTTACAATGAGCAGTTCTTC.